This TCR beta chain was documented in a study of blood T cell repertoires in COVID-19. Study details: From T cells, B-cell-depleted T cells, or PBMCs came the material, which was cDNA or gDNA.

Per the authors' pipeline: From reference gene primer amplification, estimates of nucleated cell counts were derived. Sequencing was performed with immunoSEQ multiplex PCR; in TCRdb, only in-frame clones are kept and a portion is missing. V and J calls and clone size follow that table, whereas D and trimming were derived from the DNA. The sample has roughly 190,000 clones, around 89% seen once; the top ten hold under 0.85%. Researchers sorted participants into cohorts using their self-reported clinical history. The CDR3 sequence is 15 residues long. CDR1 and CDR2 (germline): MNHEY, SMNVEV (reference sequence). The trim removed 6 bases at V and 0 bases at J, leaving 7 bases unmatched.

Sequenced sample: PBMCs or T cells enriched from blood (not recorded which). This clonotype originated in a woman aged 18-35 years who had recovered from COVID-19. V and J are TRBV27 and TRBJ2-7, with TRBD1 matching over 8 bases. CDR3 DNA sequence: TGTGCCAGCAGCCCACGGGGGACAGGCTCCTACGAGCAGTACTTC. Encoded protein: CASSPRGTGSYEQYF.